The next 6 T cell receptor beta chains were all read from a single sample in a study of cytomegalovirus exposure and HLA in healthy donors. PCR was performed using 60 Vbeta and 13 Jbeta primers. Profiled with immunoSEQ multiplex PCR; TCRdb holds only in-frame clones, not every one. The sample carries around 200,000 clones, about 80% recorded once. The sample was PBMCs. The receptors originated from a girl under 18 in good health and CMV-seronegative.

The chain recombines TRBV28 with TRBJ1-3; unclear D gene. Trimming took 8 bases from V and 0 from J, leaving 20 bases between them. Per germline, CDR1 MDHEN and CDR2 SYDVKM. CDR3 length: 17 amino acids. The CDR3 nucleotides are TGTGCCAGCGGAACAGTTATTTACTCCGCCTCTGGAAACACCATATATTTT. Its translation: CASGTVIYSASGNTIYF.

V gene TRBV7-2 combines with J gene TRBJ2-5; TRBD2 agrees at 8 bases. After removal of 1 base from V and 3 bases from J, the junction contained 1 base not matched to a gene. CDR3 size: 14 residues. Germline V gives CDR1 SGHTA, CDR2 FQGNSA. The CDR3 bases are TGTGCCAGCAGCTTAGTACTAGCGGAAGAGACCCAGTACTTC. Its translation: CASSLVLAEETQYF.

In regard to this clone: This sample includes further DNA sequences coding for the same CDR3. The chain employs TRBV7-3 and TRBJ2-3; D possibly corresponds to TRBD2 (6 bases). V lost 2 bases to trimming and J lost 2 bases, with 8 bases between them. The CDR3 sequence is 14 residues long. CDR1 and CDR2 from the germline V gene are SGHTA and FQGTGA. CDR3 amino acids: CASSLAGPTDTQYF. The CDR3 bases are TGTGCCAGCAGCTTAGCGGGGCCCACAGATACGCAGTATTTT.

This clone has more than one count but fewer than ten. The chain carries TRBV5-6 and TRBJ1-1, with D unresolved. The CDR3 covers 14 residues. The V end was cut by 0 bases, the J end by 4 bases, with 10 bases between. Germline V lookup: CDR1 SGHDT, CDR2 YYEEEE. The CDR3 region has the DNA TGTGCCAGCAGCTTGGTAGTCACCTCCACTGAAGCTTTCTTT. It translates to CASSLVVTSTEAFF.

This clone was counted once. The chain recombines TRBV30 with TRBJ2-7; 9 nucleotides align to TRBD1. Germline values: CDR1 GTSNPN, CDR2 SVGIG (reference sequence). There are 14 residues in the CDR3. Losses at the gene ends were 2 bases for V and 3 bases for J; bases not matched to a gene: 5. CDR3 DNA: TGTGCCTGGAGTCGGGACAGGGTGATCTACGAGCAGTACTTC. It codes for CAWSRDRVIYEQYF.

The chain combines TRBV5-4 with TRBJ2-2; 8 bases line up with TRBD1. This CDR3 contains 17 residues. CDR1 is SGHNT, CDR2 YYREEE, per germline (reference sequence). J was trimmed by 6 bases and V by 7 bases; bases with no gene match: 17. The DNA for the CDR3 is TGTGCCAGCTCGACCCAAACCGGGACAGGACGGGCCGGGGAGCTGTTTTTT. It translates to CASSTQTGTGRAGELFF.